This T cell receptor beta chain was retrieved from a study of chemoradiotherapy in HPV16-positive cancers. Study results and limitations: During treatment, candidate HPV-specific clones and E7-related motifs expanded in tumor.

The protocol was immunoSEQ multiplex PCR, while the TCRdb copy is restricted to in-frame clones and leaves out a portion. The sample carries roughly 11,000 clones, about three quarters recorded once. In the case of this clone: Its target is unknown.

The V gene end was trimmed by 5 bases and the J gene end by 3 bases; junction bases not matched to a gene: 6. Germline V gene lookup returns CDR1 MNHNY and CDR2 SVGAGI (reference sequence). The CDR3 totals 14 residues. The V gene is TRBV6-6, the J gene TRBJ1-2; TRBD1 matches at 7 bases. The clonotype comes from a human donor with HPV-associated anogenital cancer. The material was obtained from a patient who underwent chemoradiotherapy. The CDR3 protein is CASSRDSQDYGYTF. CDR3 nucleotides: TGTGCCAGCAGTCGGGACAGTCAAGACTATGGCTACACCTTC.